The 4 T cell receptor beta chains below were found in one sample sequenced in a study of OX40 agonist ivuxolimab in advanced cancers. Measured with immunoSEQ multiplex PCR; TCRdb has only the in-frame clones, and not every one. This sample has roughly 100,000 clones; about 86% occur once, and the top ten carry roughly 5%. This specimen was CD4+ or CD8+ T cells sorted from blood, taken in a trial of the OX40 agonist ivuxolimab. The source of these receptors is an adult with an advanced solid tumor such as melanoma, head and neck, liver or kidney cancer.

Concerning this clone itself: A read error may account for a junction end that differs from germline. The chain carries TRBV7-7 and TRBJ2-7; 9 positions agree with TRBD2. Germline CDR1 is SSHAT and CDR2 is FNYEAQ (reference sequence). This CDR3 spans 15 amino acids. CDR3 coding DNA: TGTGCTAGCAGCGCGGGGGGGGCAGGGATAAACGAGCAGTACTTC. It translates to CASSAGGAGINEQYF.

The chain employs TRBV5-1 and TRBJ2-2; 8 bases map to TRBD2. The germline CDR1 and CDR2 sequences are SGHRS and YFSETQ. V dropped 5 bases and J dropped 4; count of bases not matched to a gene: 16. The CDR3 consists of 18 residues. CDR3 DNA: TGCGCCAGCAGGCGATCGGGAAGCGGGGGCCTAAGCACCGGGGAGCTGTTTTTT. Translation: CASRRSGSGGLSTGELFF.

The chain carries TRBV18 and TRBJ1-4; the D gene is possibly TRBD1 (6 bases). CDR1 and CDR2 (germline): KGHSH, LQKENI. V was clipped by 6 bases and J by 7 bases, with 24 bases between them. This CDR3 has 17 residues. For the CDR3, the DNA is TGTGCCAGCTCCTATTTCACGGGGACACGAAGCGGTGAAAAACTGTTTTTT. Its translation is CASSYFTGTRSGEKLFF.

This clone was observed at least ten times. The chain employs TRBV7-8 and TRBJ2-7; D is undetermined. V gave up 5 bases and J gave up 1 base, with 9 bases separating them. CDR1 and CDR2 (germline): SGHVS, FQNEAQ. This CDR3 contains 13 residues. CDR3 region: CASSETFSYEQYF. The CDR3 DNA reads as TGTGCCAGCAGCGAAACGTTTTCCTACGAGCAGTACTTC.